One sample yielded the 25 T cell receptor beta chains listed below, sequenced in a study of T cell repertoires in cytomegalovirus infection. No antigen has been assigned to these receptors. From the reads, TCRdb called clonotypes with MiXCR, one entry per CDR3 protein. The sample shows about 400,000 distinct CDR3 sequences, nearly 35% of them seen only once. The sequencing here drew on cultured PBMCs, taken from culture after CMV antigen stimulation. The receptors were gathered from a human donor in good health (CMV status not recorded). Some clones in this sample may be carry-over from other donors' samples.

The chain carries TRBV7-2 and TRBJ1-6; 7 bases match TRBD1. The CDR3 contains 17 residues. CDR1 and CDR2 (germline): SGHTA, FQGNSA. The V segment lost 5 bases and the J segment 0 bases; nucleotides outside the gene matches: 7. The CDR3 coding sequence is TGTGCCAGCAGCACCCCGGGACAGAGCTCCTATAATTCACCCCTCCACTTT. Its protein is CASSTPGQSSYNSPLHF.

The chain uses TRBV11-2 and TRBJ1-3; 8 nucleotides align to TRBD1. The CDR3 extends over 17 amino acids. Germline V gene lookup returns CDR1 SGHAT and CDR2 FQNNGV. After removal of 1 base from V and 4 bases from J, the junction contained 9 bases not matched to a gene. The CDR3 region has the DNA TGTGCCAGCAGCTTAGCCACGTGGACAGGGCGAGGAAACACCATATATTTT. This encodes CASSLATWTGRGNTIYF.

The chain joins TRBV2 to TRBJ2-7, with D tentatively TRBD2 (6 bases). Germline V gene data show CDR1 as SNHLY and CDR2 as FYNNEI. V was shortened by 5 bases and J by 2 bases, with 13 bases between the two germline ends. The length of the CDR3 is 14 residues. The CDR3 bases are TGTGCCAGCAGTCCCCGCGGGGCCCCCTACGAGCAGTACTTC. Translating it yields CASSPRGAPYEQYF.

The rearrangement joins TRBV29-1 to TRBJ2-5, with TRBD2 matching over 9 bases. Germline CDR1 and CDR2: SQVTM and ANQGSEA. The V gene end was trimmed by 6 bases and the J gene end by 5 bases; junction bases not matched to a gene: 13. The CDR3 length is 15 residues. CDR3 nucleotides: TGCAGCGTCCCTAGGTCGGCGGGAGGGCCCGAGACCCAGTACTTC. Protein sequence: CSVPRSAGGPETQYF. The full variable domain, completed using reference TRBV29-1 and TRBJ2-5, is SAVISQKPSRDICQRGTSLTIQCQVDSQVTMMFWYRQQPGQSLTLIATANQGSEATYESGFVIDKFPISRPNLTFSTLTVSNMSPEDSSIYLCSVPRSAGGPETQYFGPGTRLLVL.

There are a few counts of this clonotype. V gene TRBV7-2 combines with J gene TRBJ2-3, with 8 bases that match TRBD2. Losses at the gene ends were 5 bases for V and 0 bases for J; bases not matched to a gene: 10. From germline, CDR1 is SGHTA and CDR2 FQGNSA. This CDR3 region has 17 residues. The CDR3 region has the DNA TGTGCCAGCAGCCCAAGCCTTGTAGCGGGGAGCACAGATACGCAGTATTTT. Protein product: CASSPSLVAGSTDTQYF.

This clonotype occurred a few times. V and J are TRBV24-1 and TRBJ1-5; 10 positions agree with TRBD1. Germline assignment: CDR1 KGHDR and CDR2 SFDVKD. J was trimmed by 6 bases and V by 5 bases; bases with no gene match: 9. The CDR3 has 16 amino acids. CDR3 residues: CATSADSGTGAQPQHF. The CDR3, as DNA: TGTGCCACCAGTGCCGATTCCGGGACAGGGGCTCAGCCCCAGCATTTT.

The chain couples TRBV19 to TRBJ2-1; the match to TRBD2 covers 10 bases. The V segment lost 5 bases and the J segment 8 bases; nucleotides outside the gene matches: 6. This CDR3 has 14 amino acids. Germline V gene data show CDR1 as LNHDA and CDR2 as SQIVND (reference sequence). The CDR3 region has the DNA TGTGCCAGTAGTGTGGGACTAGCGCGGGATGAGCAGTTCTTC. It yields the protein CASSVGLARDEQFF.

This chain uses TRBV4-1 with TRBJ1-1; 8 nucleotides agree with TRBD1. Germline V lookup: CDR1 MGHRA, CDR2 YSYEKL. V was pared by 0 bases and J by 10 bases, with 7 bases of the junction left unmatched. CDR3 length: 14 residues. CDR3 sequence reads: CASSQDRGRVGAFF. DNA of the CDR3: TGCGCCAGCAGCCAAGACAGGGGGCGGGTAGGAGCTTTCTTT.

This clonotype was picked up a small number of times. CDR3 nucleotide sequence: TGTGCCAGCAGCTTGTTCTACAGGGGAAACACTGAAGCTTTCTTT. Translated: CASSLFYRGNTEAFF. The rearrangement uses TRBV7-8 and TRBJ1-1, with TRBD1 matching over 7 bases. The length of the CDR3 is 15 residues. V shed 3 bases and J 2 bases; nucleotides not matched to a gene: 6. The germline gives CDR1 SGHVS, CDR2 FQNEAQ. The variable domain in full, completed from reference TRBV7-8 and TRBJ1-1, reads GAGVSQSPRYKVAKRGQDVALRCDPISGHVSLFWYQQALGQGPEFLTYFQNEAQLDKSGLPSDRFFAERPEGSVSTLKIQRTQQEDSAVYLCASSLFYRGNTEAFFGQGTRLTVV.

The genes are TRBV7-6 and TRBJ1-5, with D possibly TRBD1 on 5 matching bases. The CDR3 consists of 15 residues. Germline CDR1 and CDR2: SGHVS and FNYEAQ. The V gene lost 0 bases and the J gene lost 2 bases, with 8 bases spanning the gap. DNA for the CDR3: TGTGCCAGCAGCTTAGCAGGGGTGGGCAATCAGCCCCAGCATTTT. Translating it yields CASSLAGVGNQPQHF.

This chain links TRBV29-1 with TRBJ1-4; D gene unclear. CDR3 length equals 13 residues. Per germline, CDR1 SQVTM and CDR2 ANQGSEA. Trimming took 4 bases from V and 8 from J, leaving 14 bases between them. CDR3 loop: CSVGTGLLEKLFF. Written as DNA, the CDR3 is TGCAGCGTTGGAACCGGGTTATTGGAAAAACTGTTTTTT. The full variable domain, with the rest looked up from reference TRBV29-1 and TRBJ1-4, is SAVISQKPSRDICQRGTSLTIQCQVDSQVTMMFWYRQQPGQSLTLIATANQGSEATYESGFVIDKFPISRPNLTFSTLTVSNMSPEDSSIYLCSVGTGLLEKLFFGSGTQLSVL.

This clonotype was seen a few times. The chain has TRBV11-3 and TRBJ2-7; TRBD2 aligns across 9 bases. Germline loops: CDR1 SGHNT, CDR2 YENEEA. The CDR3 totals 16 residues. V was pared by 1 base and J by 4 bases, with 8 bases of the junction left unmatched. The CDR3 sequence is CASSLGGPSGTYEQYV. The CDR3 coding sequence is TGTGCCAGCAGCTTAGGAGGTCCTAGCGGGACTTACGAGCAGTACGTC.

This clonotype was detected only a few times. The V and J genes are TRBV6-1 and TRBJ2-1, with 8 bases that match TRBD2. This CDR3 comprises 14 residues. The V gene's germline CDR1 is MNHNS and CDR2 SASEGT. Losses at the gene ends were 6 bases for V and 5 bases for J; bases not matched to a gene: 6. CDR3 sequence reads: CASRAGEYNNEQFF. The CDR3 DNA sequence: TGTGCCAGCAGAGCGGGAGAATACAACAATGAGCAGTTCTTC.

The V and J genes are TRBV4-2 and TRBJ2-7; TRBD2 agrees at 7 bases. The CDR3 has 16 amino acids. With V trimmed by 1 base and J by 4 bases, 10 bases remained unmatched. CDR1 is LGHNA and CDR2 is YNFKEQ in the germline V gene. This chain's CDR3 is CASSQVSGAGVYEQYF. Here the CDR3 DNA reads TGTGCCAGCAGCCAAGTGAGCGGGGCGGGAGTTTACGAGCAGTACTTC.

This chain joins TRBV20-1 and TRBJ2-3; 10 bases are a match to TRBD2. After removal of 7 bases from V and 4 bases from J, the junction contained 8 bases not matched to a gene. This CDR3 spans 14 amino acids. CDR1 DFQATT and CDR2 SNEGSKA come from the germline V gene (reference sequence). Here the CDR3 DNA reads TGCAGTGAGTTCAGACTAGCGGGTCCAGATACGCAGTATTTT. This encodes CSEFRLAGPDTQYF.

This chain links TRBV7-9 with TRBJ2-3; D call uncertain. The CDR3 extends over 15 amino acids. Trimming took 5 bases from V and 2 from J, leaving 14 bases between them. The germline V gene has CDR1 SEHNR and CDR2 FQNEAQ (reference sequence). CDR3 sequence: CASSPRTSVTDTQYF. The CDR3 nucleotides read TGTGCCAGCAGCCCAAGGACCTCGGTCACAGATACGCAGTATTTT.

The chain is built from TRBV28 and TRBJ2-6; 10 nucleotides align to TRBD2. Germline trimming cut 1 base from V and 0 bases from J; bases unmatched to any gene: 6. Germline V lookup: CDR1 MDHEN, CDR2 SYDVKM. The CDR3 has 19 residues. CDR3 bases: TGTGCCAGCAGTTTATCTAGCGGGAGCACCTTCTCTGGGGCCAACGTCCTGACTTTC. Amino acid sequence: CASSLSSGSTFSGANVLTF.

The DNA for the CDR3 is TGTGCCAGCAGCACCAGGGGGGGCACTGAAGCTTTCTTT. It specifies CASSTRGGTEAFF. This chain uses TRBV11-2 with TRBJ1-1, with 7 bases aligning to TRBD1. CDR1 and CDR2 from the germline V gene are SGHAT and FQNNGV. Unmatched junction bases numbered 4, after V lost 5 bases and J lost 4 bases. The length of the CDR3 is 13 residues. The complete variable domain, with remaining parts taken from reference TRBV11-2 and TRBJ1-1, reads EAGVAQSPRYKIIEKRQSVAFWCNPISGHATLYWYQQILGQGPKLLIQFQNNGVVDDSQLPKDRFSAERLKGVDSTLKIQPAKLEDSAVYLCASSTRGGTEAFFGQGTRLTVV.

The gene calls are TRBV6-6 and TRBJ1-1, with D unresolved. Germline values: CDR1 MNHNY, CDR2 SVGAGI (reference sequence). The CDR3 spans 12 residues. Between the trimmed V and J ends, which lost 8 bases and 4 bases, there was a span of 11 bases. The CDR3 sequence is CASAALLTEAFF. The DNA of the CDR3 is TGTGCCAGCGCCGCATTGCTCACTGAAGCTTTCTTT.

V and J are TRBV12-3 or TRBV12-4 and TRBJ1-1, with D unresolved. The germline V and J ends were trimmed by 6 bases and 7 bases, with 12 bases remaining between them. The CDR3 has 12 amino acids. The chain's CDR3 is CASSLHGYEAFF. DNA for the CDR3: TGTGCCAGCAGCCTACATGGGTATGAAGCTTTCTTT.

The table lists this clonotype with many counts. The genes are TRBV7-7 and TRBJ1-1; D gene ambiguous. Trimming took off 8 bases at V and 1 base at J, with 8 bases between the two ends. This CDR3 is built from 12 residues. The germline CDR1 and CDR2 sequences are SSHAT and FNYEAQ (reference sequence). The CDR3 DNA reads TGTGCCAGCGGCCGGGGGAACACTGAAGCTTTCTTT. This translates into CASGRGNTEAFF. The variable domain in full, with the rest retrieved from reference TRBV7-7 and TRBJ1-1, is GAGVSQSPRYKVTKRGQDVTLRCDPISSHATLYWYQQALGQGPEFLTYFNYEAQPDKSGLPSDRFSAERPEGSISTLTIQRTEQRDSAMYRCASGRGNTEAFFGQGTRLTVV.

This sequence joins TRBV5-4 and TRBJ2-1; D unclear. The V end was cut by 1 base, the J end by 0 bases, with 8 bases between. Looked up from germline, CDR1 is SGHNT and CDR2 is YYREEE (reference sequence). The CDR3 runs to 15 residues. The CDR3 sequence is CASSLLGRSYNEQFF. CDR3 nucleotide sequence: TGTGCCAGCAGCTTGCTCGGGCGCTCCTACAATGAGCAGTTCTTC. The full variable domain, with the rest looked up from reference TRBV5-4 and TRBJ2-1, is ETGVTQSPTHLIKTRGQQVTLRCSSQSGHNTVSWYQQALGQGPQFIFQYYREEENGRGNFPPRFSGLQFPNYSSELNVNALELDDSALYLCASSLLGRSYNEQFFGPGTRLTVL.

This clonotype was counted only a few times. The chain's CDR3 is CAGRQGNEAFF. The CDR3 coding sequence is TGTGCCGGCCGGCAGGGTAATGAAGCTTTCTTT. This chain uses TRBV28 with TRBJ1-1; the D gene is possibly TRBD1 (5 bases). Germline values: CDR1 MDHEN, CDR2 SYDVKM. This CDR3 has 11 amino acids. V lost 11 bases, J lost 7 bases, and 14 bases lay in between.

The genes are TRBV19 and TRBJ2-5, with 10 bases lining up with TRBD1. V was pared by 0 bases and J by 4 bases, with 5 bases of the junction left unmatched. Germline-derived CDR1 and CDR2 are LNHDA and SQIVND (reference sequence). This CDR3 comprises 16 residues. In nucleotides, the CDR3 is TGTGCCAGTAGTATAGATGGGACAGGGGCAGGAGAGACCCAGTACTTC. Translating it yields CASSIDGTGAGETQYF.

V is TRBV15 and J is TRBJ2-5, with D tentatively TRBD1 (5 bases). V lost 0 bases, J lost 4 bases, and 24 bases lay in between. The CDR3 length is 19 residues. CDR1 and CDR2 (germline): LNHNV, YYDKDF (reference sequence). CDR3: CATSRDSTESYVGIETQYF. The DNA for the CDR3 is TGTGCCACCAGCAGAGATTCGACAGAGTCCTACGTAGGCATAGAGACCCAGTACTTC.